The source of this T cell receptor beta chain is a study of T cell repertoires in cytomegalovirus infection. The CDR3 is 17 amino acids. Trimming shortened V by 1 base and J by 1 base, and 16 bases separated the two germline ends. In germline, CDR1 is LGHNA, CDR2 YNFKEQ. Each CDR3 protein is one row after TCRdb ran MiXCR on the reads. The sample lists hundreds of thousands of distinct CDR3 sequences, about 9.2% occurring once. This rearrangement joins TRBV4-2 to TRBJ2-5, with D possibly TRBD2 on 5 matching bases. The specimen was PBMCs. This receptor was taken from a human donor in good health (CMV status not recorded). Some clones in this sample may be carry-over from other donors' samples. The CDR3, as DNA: TGTGCCAGCAGCCAAGCCCTTCGAGGGCTAGCCCAAGAGACCCAGTACTTC. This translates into CASSQALRGLAQETQYF.